The 20 T cell receptor beta chains below all came from one sample that was sequenced in a study of T cells after yellow fever vaccination. TCRdb re-called the 5' RACE reads with MiXCR, one entry per CDR3 protein. The repertoire holds some 390,000 distinct CDR3 sequences, about 17% seen once, with roughly a sixth in the top ten. The sample was PBMCs, taken before the yellow fever booster vaccination. The receptor source for this set is a man between 18 and 29 years old who received the YFV17D yellow fever vaccine.

This clonotype was seen many times. V and J are TRBV5-1 and TRBJ2-7; D is ambiguous. Germline CDR1 and CDR2: SGHRS and YFSETQ. CDR3 length: 14 residues. V was trimmed by 4 bases and J by 6 bases, leaving 17 bases between them. As DNA, the CDR3 is TGCGCCAGCAGCCTAGGGCAGTTACAAGGCGAGCAGTACTTC. This codes for CASSLGQLQGEQYF.

This clonotype was observed a few times. The chain links TRBV25-1 to TRBJ2-2; D possibly corresponds to TRBD2 (6 bases). Trimming removed 8 bases at V and 3 bases at J, with 10 bases between. The CDR3 covers 13 residues. The germline CDR1 and CDR2 sequences are MGHDK and SYGVNS. The CDR3 reads CASRGTYTGELFF. Written as DNA, the CDR3 is TGTGCCAGCCGCGGGACCTACACCGGGGAGCTGTTTTTT.

This clonotype was counted between two and nine times. The chain has TRBV5-3 and TRBJ2-7, with a possible D match to TRBD2 (5 bases). TRBV5-3 carries the ORF label, with uncertain function. The CDR3 loop spans 16 amino acids. V was pared by 4 bases and J by 3 bases, with 20 bases between. The CDR3 region is CARSPEEESPYYEQYV. CDR3 nucleotide sequence: TGTGCCAGAAGCCCGGAGGAGGAGTCACCATACTACGAGCAGTACGTC.

The V gene is TRBV12-5, the J gene TRBJ2-7; 7 positions match TRBD1. This CDR3 region has 16 residues. The V gene end was trimmed by 4 bases and the J gene end by 0 bases; junction bases not matched to a gene: 9. Per the germline V gene, CDR1 is LGHNT and CDR2 is FRNRAP. This CDR3 reads CASGSGDRDFSYEQYF. The DNA of the CDR3 is TGTGCTAGTGGTTCCGGGGACAGAGATTTCTCCTACGAGCAGTACTTC.

The chain couples TRBV20-1 to TRBJ2-5; 7 positions match TRBD2. The CDR3 is 16 residues long. J gave up 5 bases and V 0 bases, and 12 bases lay outside the gene matches. Looked up from germline, CDR1 is DFQATT and CDR2 is SNEGSKA (reference sequence). CDR3 in DNA: TGCAGTGCTAGAGAGGGTAGCCGGGGGGTTTGGGAGACCCAGTACTTC. This sequence encodes CSAREGSRGVWETQYF.

This clonotype showed up just a few times. The gene calls are TRBV9 and TRBJ2-2; 10 nucleotides align to TRBD1. V lost 4 bases and J lost 5; bases outside the gene matches: 8. This CDR3 region has 16 residues. Germline V gene lookup returns CDR1 SGDLS and CDR2 YYNGEE. The CDR3 nucleotides are TGTGCCAGCAGCCCTACGGGACAGGGGAGAACCGGGGAGCTGTTTTTT. Translating gives CASSPTGQGRTGELFF.

This clonotype has only a few counts. This chain uses TRBV7-8 with TRBJ2-2; possible D gene TRBD1, 6 bases. The length of the CDR3 is 14 residues. V was pared by 4 bases and J by 6 bases, with 12 bases between. CDR1 SGHVS and CDR2 FQNEAQ come from the germline V gene. CDR3 sequence reads: CASSSWDIPGELFF. CDR3 sequence (DNA): TGTGCCAGCAGCTCCTGGGACATTCCCGGGGAGCTGTTTTTT.

This chain links TRBV28 with TRBJ1-1; 12 bases are shared with TRBD1. The V gene end was trimmed by 10 bases and the J gene end by 5 bases; junction bases not matched to a gene: 11. Germline V gene data show CDR1 as MDHEN and CDR2 as SYDVKM. This CDR3 is built from 15 residues. This CDR3 reads CAISGQGAPGTEAFF. CDR3 bases: TGTGCCATTTCGGGACAGGGGGCGCCGGGGACTGAAGCTTTCTTT.

This clonotype was found a few times. The chain employs TRBV12-3 or TRBV12-4 and TRBJ1-1, with 8 bases lining up with TRBD1. This CDR3 contains 16 residues. Unmatched junction bases numbered 13, after V lost 5 bases and J lost 5 bases. CDR3 protein: CASSPSPGQEVTEAFF. In DNA form, the CDR3 reads TGTGCCAGCAGTCCATCCCCGGGACAGGAGGTTACTGAAGCTTTCTTT.

The rearrangement links TRBV4-1 to TRBJ1-1, with 8 bases lining up with TRBD1. Trimming removed 3 bases from V and 4 bases from J; junction bases left unmatched: 16. Germline V gives CDR1 MGHRA, CDR2 YSYEKL. This CDR3 spans 18 amino acids. The DNA of the CDR3 is TGCGCCAGCAGCCAGGGCGACAGGGGCCCAGCCGGGGTCACTGAAGCTTTCTTT. Translating it yields CASSQGDRGPAGVTEAFF.

The chain uses TRBV5-1 and TRBJ2-3, with TRBD1 matching over 7 bases. The CDR3 is 16 amino acids. From germline, CDR1 is SGHRS and CDR2 YFSETQ. With 4 bases clipped from V and 2 bases from J, the junction kept 10 bases outside the gene matches. The CDR3 spells CASSTGQNNPTDTQYF. The CDR3 DNA sequence: TGCGCCAGCAGCACGGGACAGAACAATCCCACAGATACGCAGTATTTT. Full variable domain (missing parts from reference TRBV5-1 and TRBJ2-3): KAGVTQTPRYLIKTRGQQVTLSCSPISGHRSVSWYQQTPGQGLQFLFEYFSETQRNKGNFPGRFSGRQFSNSRSEMNVSTLELGDSALYLCASSTGQNNPTDTQYFGPGTRLTVL.

This clonotype was seen a handful of times. This chain uses TRBV5-6 with TRBJ1-3, with no clear D. The V and J ends lost 4 bases and 0 bases respectively, with 14 bases between them. The CDR3 is 16 amino acids. Germline lookup yields CDR1 SGHDT and CDR2 YYEEEE. CDR3 in DNA: TGTGCCAGCAGCGGACCCGGGGTTTACTCTGGAAACACCATATATTTT. This translates into CASSGPGVYSGNTIYF.

V is TRBV11-2 and J is TRBJ2-1; unclear D gene. The CDR3 runs 15 residues. Trimming stripped 5 bases from V and 4 bases from J, with 15 bases between. Germline values: CDR1 SGHAT, CDR2 FQNNGV. CDR3 amino acids: CASSTMVGFYNEQFF. The CDR3 DNA sequence: TGTGCCAGCAGCACGATGGTGGGTTTTTACAATGAGCAGTTCTTC.

This clonotype was seen more than once but under ten times. The V and J genes are TRBV29-1 and TRBJ1-1; TRBD1 matches 7 bases. CDR1 and CDR2 from the germline V gene are SQVTM and ANQGSEA. Trimming removed 1 base from V and 0 bases from J; junction bases left unmatched: 11. This CDR3 contains 17 residues. The CDR3 bases are TGCAGCGTTGAAGGCCTGACAGGGAGGGCGATGAACACTGAAGCTTTCTTT. Translation: CSVEGLTGRAMNTEAFF.

This clonotype has more than one count but fewer than ten. J is TRBJ2-7 and V is TRBV6-5; weak D call: TRBD2 (5 bases). The germline V gene encodes CDR1 MNHEY and CDR2 SVGAGI. V was clipped by 4 bases and J by 6 bases, with 19 bases between them. The CDR3 spans 15 residues. CDR3 residues: CASSSAATPEGEQYF. The CDR3 coding sequence is TGTGCCAGCAGTTCTGCCGCAACACCCGAGGGCGAGCAGTACTTC.

This chain connects TRBV6-5 to TRBJ2-7, with D perhaps TRBD2 (5 bases). Germline CDR1 and CDR2: MNHEY and SVGAGI. This CDR3 has 14 residues. Trimming pared 0 bases from V and 3 bases from J, leaving 9 bases between. This chain's CDR3 is CASSYSGRDYEQYF. CDR3 coding DNA: TGTGCCAGCAGTTACTCGGGGAGAGACTACGAGCAGTACTTC.

The rearrangement uses TRBV5-5 and TRBJ1-1; D gene uncertain. The CDR3 spans 12 residues. The ends were cut back, 1 base at V and 8 bases at J, with 9 bases in the middle. Per germline, CDR1 SGHKS and CDR2 YYEKEE (reference sequence). The CDR3 nucleotides are TGTGCCAGCAGCTTGTTCACTGGAGAAGCTTTCTTT. This encodes CASSLFTGEAFF.

This clonotype has ten or more counts. This rearrangement joins TRBV20-1 to TRBJ1-1; D remains ambiguous. The CDR3 spans 13 residues. In germline, CDR1 is DFQATT, CDR2 SNEGSKA (reference sequence). The V end lost 1 base, the J end lost 0 bases, and 6 bases lay between the germline ends. The CDR3 loop reads CSARADMNTEAFF. The CDR3, as DNA: TGCAGTGCTAGAGCCGACATGAACACTGAAGCTTTCTTT.

This clonotype was seen once. The genes are TRBV7-9 and TRBJ1-1; D possibly corresponds to TRBD1 (6 bases). V lost 7 bases and J 2 bases, leaving 14 bases between the germline ends. Germline CDR1 SEHNR, CDR2 FQNEAQ (reference sequence). The CDR3 totals 14 residues. CDR3 sequence: CASNPRGINTEAFF. CDR3 DNA: TGTGCCAGCAACCCGAGGGGGATAAACACTGAAGCTTTCTTT.

J is TRBJ2-3 and V is TRBV4-1; D not certain. V lost 9 bases and J lost 0, with 16 bases in between. The V gene's germline CDR1 is MGHRA and CDR2 YSYEKL. The CDR3 has 15 amino acids. CDR3: CASRTGPSSTDTQYF. CDR3 sequence (DNA): TGCGCCAGTCGAACCGGGCCTTCGAGCACAGATACGCAGTATTTT.